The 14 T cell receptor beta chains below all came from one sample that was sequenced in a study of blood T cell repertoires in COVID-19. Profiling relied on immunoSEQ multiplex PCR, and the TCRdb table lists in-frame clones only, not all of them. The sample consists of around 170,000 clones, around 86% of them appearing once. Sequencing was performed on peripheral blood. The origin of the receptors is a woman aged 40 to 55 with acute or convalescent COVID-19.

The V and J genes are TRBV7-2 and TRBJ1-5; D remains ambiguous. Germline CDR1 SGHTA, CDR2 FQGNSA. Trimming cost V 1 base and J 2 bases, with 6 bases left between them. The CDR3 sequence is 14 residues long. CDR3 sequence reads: CASSLGGGNQPQHF. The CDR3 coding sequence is TGTGCCAGCAGCTTAGGGGGAGGCAATCAGCCCCAGCATTTT.

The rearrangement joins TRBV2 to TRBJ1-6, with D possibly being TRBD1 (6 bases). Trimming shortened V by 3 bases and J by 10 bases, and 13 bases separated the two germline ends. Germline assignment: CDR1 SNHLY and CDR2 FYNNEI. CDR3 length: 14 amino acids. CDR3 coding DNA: TGTGCCAGCAGTGAGCAGGGCCAGGGGTCACCCCTCCACTTT. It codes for CASSEQGQGSPLHF.

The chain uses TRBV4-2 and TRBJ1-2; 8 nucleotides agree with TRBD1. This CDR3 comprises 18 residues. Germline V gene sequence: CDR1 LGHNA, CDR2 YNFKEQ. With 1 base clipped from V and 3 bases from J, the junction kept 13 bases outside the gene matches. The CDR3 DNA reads TGTGCCAGCAGCCAAGTTGTCAGGGGGCGAGGGGTAGACTATGGCTACACCTTC. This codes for CASSQVVRGRGVDYGYTF.

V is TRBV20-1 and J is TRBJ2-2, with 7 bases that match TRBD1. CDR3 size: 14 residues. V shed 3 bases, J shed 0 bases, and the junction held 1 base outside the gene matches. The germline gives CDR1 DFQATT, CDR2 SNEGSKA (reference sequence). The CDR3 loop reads CSASTGANTGELFF. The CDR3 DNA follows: TGCAGTGCTAGTACAGGGGCGAACACCGGGGAGCTGTTTTTT.

CDR3 nucleotides: TGTGCCAGCAGCTTAGCCTATTCCGAGCAGTACTTC. Its protein product is CASSLAYSEQYF. V and J are TRBV7-8 and TRBJ2-7; D uncertain. The germline V and J ends were trimmed by 0 bases and 6 bases, with 6 bases remaining between them. CDR1 is SGHVS and CDR2 is FQNEAQ in the germline V gene. The CDR3 runs 12 residues.

The CDR3 spells CASSLVPTGELFF. The CDR3 DNA reads TGCGCCAGCAGCTTGGTCCCTACCGGGGAGCTGTTTTTT. This sequence joins TRBV5-1 and TRBJ2-2; no reliable D call. The CDR3 spans 13 residues. V lost 0 bases and J 5 bases, leaving 5 bases between the germline ends. From germline, CDR1 is SGHRS and CDR2 YFSETQ.

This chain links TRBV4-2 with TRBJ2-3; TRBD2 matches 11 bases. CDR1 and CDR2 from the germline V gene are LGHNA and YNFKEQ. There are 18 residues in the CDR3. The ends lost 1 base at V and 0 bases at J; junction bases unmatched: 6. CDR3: CASSQAPGLAASTDTQYF. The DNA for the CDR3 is TGTGCCAGCAGCCAAGCCCCGGGACTAGCGGCTAGCACAGATACGCAGTATTTT.

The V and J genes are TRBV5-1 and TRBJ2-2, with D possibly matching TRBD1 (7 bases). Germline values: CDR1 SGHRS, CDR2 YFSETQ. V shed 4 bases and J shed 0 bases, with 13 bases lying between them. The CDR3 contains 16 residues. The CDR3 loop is CASSPGGTANTGELFF. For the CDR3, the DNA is TGCGCCAGCAGCCCCGGAGGGACAGCGAACACCGGGGAGCTGTTTTTT.

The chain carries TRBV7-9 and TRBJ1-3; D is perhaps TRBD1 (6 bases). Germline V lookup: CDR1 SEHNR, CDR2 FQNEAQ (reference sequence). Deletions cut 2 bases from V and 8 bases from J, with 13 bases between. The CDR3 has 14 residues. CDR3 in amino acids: CASSLLFSGDTIYF. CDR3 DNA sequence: TGTGCCAGCAGCTTACTGTTTTCAGGGGACACCATATATTTT.

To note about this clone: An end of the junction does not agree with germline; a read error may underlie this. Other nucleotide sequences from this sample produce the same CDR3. The CDR3 DNA reads TGCGCCAGCAGCTTAATGGGCTCACCCCTCCACTTT. This gives the protein CASSLMGSPLHF. This chain connects TRBV7-3 to TRBJ1-6; the D is unclear. Germline V gene lookup returns CDR1 SGHTA and CDR2 FQGTGA. The CDR3 is 12 residues long.

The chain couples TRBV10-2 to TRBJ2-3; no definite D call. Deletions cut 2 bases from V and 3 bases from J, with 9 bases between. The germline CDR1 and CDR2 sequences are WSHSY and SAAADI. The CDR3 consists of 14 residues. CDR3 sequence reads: CASSEVWRTDTQYF. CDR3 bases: TGCGCCAGCAGTGAGGTCTGGCGGACAGATACGCAGTATTTT.

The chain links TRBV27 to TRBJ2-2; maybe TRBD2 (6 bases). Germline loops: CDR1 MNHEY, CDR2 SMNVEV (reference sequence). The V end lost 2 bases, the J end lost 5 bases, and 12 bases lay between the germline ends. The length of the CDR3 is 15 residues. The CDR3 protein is CASSLAGSGTGELFF. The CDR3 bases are TGTGCCAGCAGTTTAGCGGGGAGCGGTACCGGGGAGCTGTTTTTT.

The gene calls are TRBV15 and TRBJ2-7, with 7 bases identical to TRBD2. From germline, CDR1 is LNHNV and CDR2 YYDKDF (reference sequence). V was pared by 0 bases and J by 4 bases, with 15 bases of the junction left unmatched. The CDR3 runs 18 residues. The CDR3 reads CATSRDSSSGSRTYEQYF. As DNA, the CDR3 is TGTGCCACCAGCAGAGATAGCTCTAGCGGAAGCCGTACTTACGAGCAGTACTTC.

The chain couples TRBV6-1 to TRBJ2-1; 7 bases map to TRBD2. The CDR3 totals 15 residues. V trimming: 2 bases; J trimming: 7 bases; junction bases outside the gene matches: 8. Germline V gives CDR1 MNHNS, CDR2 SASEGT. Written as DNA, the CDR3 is TGTGCCAGCAGTGAATCGGCGGGAGCAGAGAATGAGCAGTTCTTC. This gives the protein CASSESAGAENEQFF.